The 26 T cell receptor beta chains given below trace back to one sample, sequenced in a study of shared clonotypes between healthy human individuals. As defined, naive CD8 cells were CD45RO-negative and positively selected for CCR7, with terminally differentiated effector memory CD45RA+ cells excluded. Using immunoSEQ multiplex PCR, the repertoire was profiled, and TCRdb retains in-frame clones only, with some absent. The repertoire holds approximately 2,000,000 clones, with about 93% as singletons. The sequenced sample was naive CD8+ T cells from PBMCs. The source is a man aged 18-30 years in good health. Some clones in this sample may be carry-over from other donors' samples.

The gene calls are TRBV6-1 and TRBJ1-2, with D hard to call. The CDR3 sequence is 16 residues long. V lost 3 bases and J 7 bases, leaving 21 bases between the germline ends. Germline CDR1 reads MNHNS; CDR2 reads SASEGT. CDR3 DNA sequence: TGTGCCAGCAGTGAGGGTGGGAACAGTATCATGGCTGGCTACACCTTC. Translation gives CASSEGGNSIMAGYTF.

The chain links TRBV5-6 to TRBJ1-1, with 8 bases aligning to TRBD1. The CDR3 loop spans 13 amino acids. V shed 3 bases and J 9 bases; nucleotides not matched to a gene: 7. CDR1 SGHDT and CDR2 YYEEEE come from the germline V gene. The CDR3 nucleotides read TGTGCCAGCAGCTACGGACAGGGAATGAAAGCTTTCTTT. Amino acid sequence: CASSYGQGMKAFF. Based on the CDR3 plus reference TRBV5-6 and TRBJ1-1, the full variable domain is DAGVTQSPTHLIKTRGQQVTLRCSPKSGHDTVSWYQQALGQGPQFIFQYYEEEERQRGNFPDRFSGHQFPNYSSELNVNALLLGDSALYLCASSYGQGMKAFFGQGTRLTVV.

J is TRBJ2-3 and V is TRBV27; the D is unclear. The V end was cut by 6 bases, the J end by 6 bases, with 7 bases between. CDR3 length: 11 amino acids. Germline CDR1 reads MNHEY; CDR2 reads SMNVEV (reference sequence). For the CDR3, the DNA is TGTGCCAGCAGACTCGTTGATACGCAGTATTTT. Translating gives CASRLVDTQYF.

The chain is built from TRBV6-5 and TRBJ1-2; no firm D call. The length of the CDR3 is 16 residues. Germline CDR1 and CDR2: MNHEY and SVGAGI. Trimming stripped 3 bases from V and 6 bases from J, with 20 bases between. The DNA of the CDR3 is TGTGCCAGCAGTTATCGAATTATATCGGGTCAGGATGGCTACACCTTC. This gives the protein CASSYRIISGQDGYTF.

The CDR3 reads CASSLDNRGLGRGEAFF. Here the CDR3 DNA reads TGTGCCAGCAGCTTAGATAACAGGGGGCTGGGGAGAGGGGAAGCTTTCTTT. The chain carries TRBV7-9 and TRBJ1-1, with 9 bases aligning to TRBD1. The CDR3 length is 17 residues. The ends lost 1 base at V and 8 bases at J; junction bases unmatched: 14. Germline V gene sequence: CDR1 SEHNR, CDR2 FQNEAQ (reference sequence).

This rearrangement joins TRBV19 to TRBJ2-3; TRBD2 matches 11 bases. CDR3 length equals 17 residues. CDR1 and CDR2 from the germline V gene are LNHDA and SQIVND (reference sequence). V lost 4 bases and J lost 3; bases outside the gene matches: 9. The DNA for the CDR3 is TGTGCCAGTAGTACAGAACTAGCGGGAGAAGGGACAGATACGCAGTATTTT. Translation gives CASSTELAGEGTDTQYF.

The chain employs TRBV5-1 and TRBJ1-1, with D perhaps matching TRBD1 (5 bases). This CDR3 spans 15 amino acids. Germline CDR1 reads SGHRS; CDR2 reads YFSETQ. The V end lost 0 bases, the J end lost 2 bases, and 11 bases lay between the germline ends. The CDR3 protein is CASSLVGVYNTEAFF. The CDR3 DNA reads as TGCGCCAGCAGCTTGGTAGGGGTCTATAACACTGAAGCTTTCTTT.

The CDR3 reads CASSPIQRTGDEETQYF. The DNA for the CDR3 is TGTGCCAGCTCACCTATCCAAAGGACAGGGGATGAGGAGACCCAGTACTTC. The chain carries TRBV18 and TRBJ2-5, with 9 bases that match TRBD1. Trimming cost V 3 bases and J 5 bases; bases outside gene matches: 13. CDR3 length equals 17 residues. Germline CDR1 and CDR2: KGHSH and LQKENI.

CDR3 in amino acids: CASSLDREGWDGYTF. The CDR3 nucleotides are TGTGCCAGCAGTTTAGACAGGGAAGGATGGGATGGCTACACCTTC. This chain connects TRBV28 to TRBJ1-2; 7 nucleotides align to TRBD1. Germline values: CDR1 MDHEN, CDR2 SYDVKM. This CDR3 region has 15 residues. Losses at the gene ends were 2 bases for V and 6 bases for J; bases not matched to a gene: 9.

The chain employs TRBV27 and TRBJ1-2; weak D call: TRBD1 (5 bases). Trimming shortened V by 2 bases and J by 2 bases, and 18 bases separated the two germline ends. Germline V gives CDR1 MNHEY, CDR2 SMNVEV (reference sequence). This CDR3 is built from 17 residues. The DNA for the CDR3 is TGTGCCAGCAGTTTAACCCAGGGCCCATTAGGAAACTATGGCTACACCTTC. This gives the protein CASSLTQGPLGNYGYTF.

This chain joins TRBV2 and TRBJ2-1; 7 bases map to TRBD1. CDR1 SNHLY and CDR2 FYNNEI come from the germline V gene. Unmatched junction bases numbered 4, after V lost 5 bases and J lost 3 bases. This CDR3 region has 14 residues. DNA for the CDR3: TGTGCCAGCAGTAGACGACAGGGCTACAATGAGCAGTTCTTC. This sequence encodes CASSRRQGYNEQFF.

The chain uses TRBV21-1 and TRBJ2-7; TRBD2 is the table's D call and was not checked against the DNA. TRBV21-1 constitutes a pseudogene. CDR3 size: 14 residues. As DNA, the CDR3 is TGTGCCAGCAGCAAAATGAGCGGCGGGTACGAGCAGTACTTC. Protein sequence: CASSKMSGGYEQYF.

This clone was recorded a few times. The chain links TRBV2 to TRBJ1-5; D is unclear. This CDR3 region has 13 residues. V was cut by 6 bases and J by 0 bases, with 6 bases left in between. Germline CDR1 reads SNHLY; CDR2 reads FYNNEI. CDR3 DNA: TGTGCCAGCAGGAGGATTAGCAATCAGCCCCAGCATTTT. This encodes CASRRISNQPQHF.

There are a few counts of this clone. V and J are TRBV9 and TRBJ1-1; D remains unclear. CDR3 size: 15 residues. Trimming pared 0 bases from V and 3 bases from J, leaving 12 bases between. Germline V gene data show CDR1 as SGDLS and CDR2 as YYNGEE. CDR3 nucleotide sequence: TGTGCCAGCAGCGTAGTGAGGGCGGGGTACACTGAAGCTTTCTTT. It encodes CASSVVRAGYTEAFF.

The chain uses TRBV27 and TRBJ2-7; the D call may be TRBD1 or TRBD2 (5 bases each). The ends were cut back, 3 bases at V and 2 bases at J, with 14 bases in the middle. The CDR3 runs to 15 residues. Germline loops: CDR1 MNHEY, CDR2 SMNVEV (reference sequence). CDR3: CASSFGAPSPYEQYF. The CDR3 DNA follows: TGTGCCAGCAGTTTCGGGGCCCCCTCCCCCTACGAGCAGTACTTC.

This chain uses TRBV7-6 with TRBJ2-7; 9 bases map to TRBD2. There are 18 residues in the CDR3. After removal of 1 base from V and 3 bases from J, the junction contained 13 bases not matched to a gene. In germline, CDR1 is SGHVS, CDR2 FNYEAQ. DNA for the CDR3: TGTGCCAGCAGCTTAGGGGCTGCGGGAGGGCTTATGGGCTACGAGCAGTACTTC. This encodes CASSLGAAGGLMGYEQYF.

In regard to this clone: Other DNA variants within this sample encode the same CDR3. The chain couples TRBV11-2 to TRBJ1-1; possibly TRBD1 for D (6 bases). There are 12 residues in the CDR3. CDR1 SGHAT and CDR2 FQNNGV come from the germline V gene. Between the trimmed V and J ends, which lost 6 bases and 6 bases, there was a span of 11 bases. CDR3 sequence reads: CASSLGGPEAFF. Written as DNA, the CDR3 is TGTGCCAGCAGTTTGGGGGGGCCTGAAGCTTTCTTT.

V is TRBV27 and J is TRBJ1-1; D possibly corresponds to TRBD1 (5 bases). CDR3 length equals 15 residues. Deletions cut 5 bases from V and 1 base from J, with 14 bases between. CDR1 is MNHEY, CDR2 SMNVEV, per germline (reference sequence). In DNA, the CDR3 is TGTGCCAGCAGTCTAACCCACACAGGGAACACTGAAGCTTTCTTT. The encoded protein is CASSLTHTGNTEAFF.

V gene TRBV28 combines with J gene TRBJ1-5; the D gene is possibly TRBD1 (5 bases). Trimming took off 2 bases at V and 7 bases at J, with 18 bases between the two ends. Germline CDR1 MDHEN, CDR2 SYDVKM. The length of the CDR3 is 16 residues. CDR3 DNA sequence: TGTGCCAGCAGTTTACAGCTCTGGGGCTGGGAACAGCCCCAGCATTTT. It is translated as CASSLQLWGWEQPQHF.

The genes are TRBV7-2 and TRBJ2-7, with 7 bases aligning to TRBD1. The junction had 6 bases not matched to a gene; V was cut back by 5 bases and J by 2 bases. The germline gives CDR1 SGHTA, CDR2 FQGNSA. There are 14 residues in the CDR3. The CDR3 DNA sequence: TGTGCCAGCAGCCCCCGGGACAGAGCCTACGAGCAGTACTTC. It is translated as CASSPRDRAYEQYF.

The rearrangement links TRBV14 to TRBJ2-7; 10 bases map to TRBD2. V lost 3 bases to trimming and J lost 3 bases; unmatched junction nucleotides: 5. Germline CDR1 is SGHDN and CDR2 is FVKESK. This CDR3 has 15 residues. The CDR3 spells CASSHRTSGFYEQYF. CDR3 nucleotides: TGTGCCAGCAGCCACAGGACTAGCGGTTTCTACGAGCAGTACTTC.

In this sample, this clone turned up once. V and J are TRBV4-3 and TRBJ2-6, with D hard to call. Trimming removed 0 bases at V and 0 bases at J, with 12 bases between. CDR1 LGHNA and CDR2 YSLEER come from the germline V gene. This CDR3 is 18 amino acids long. As DNA, the CDR3 is TGCGCCAGCAGCCAAGAGGCAGGCGGAAGCTCTGGGGCCAACGTCCTGACTTTC. Encoded protein: CASSQEAGGSSGANVLTF.

This chain connects TRBV28 to TRBJ2-7, with 8 nucleotides matching TRBD2. After removal of 5 bases from V and 2 bases from J, the junction contained 11 bases not matched to a gene. The CDR3 runs 16 residues. Germline CDR1 is MDHEN and CDR2 is SYDVKM. CDR3 in DNA: TGTGCCAGCAGTCCCCCGGGGGAGCGGGGGACCTACGAGCAGTACTTC. This encodes CASSPPGERGTYEQYF.

The V gene is TRBV7-9, the J gene TRBJ1-2; tentative D call: TRBD1 (5 bases). V dropped 4 bases and J dropped 4 bases, with 10 bases sitting between them. Germline CDR1 SEHNR, CDR2 FQNEAQ (reference sequence). There are 13 residues in the CDR3. This CDR3 reads CASSSGAIYGYTF. CDR3 DNA: TGTGCCAGCAGCTCCGGGGCTATCTATGGCTACACCTTC.

This clone was observed a single time. The rearrangement links TRBV2 to TRBJ2-7; D remains ambiguous. The CDR3 sequence is 13 residues long. Germline assignment: CDR1 SNHLY and CDR2 FYNNEI. Trimming pared 10 bases from V and 2 bases from J, leaving 15 bases between. The CDR3 region has the DNA TGTGCCATCGACGGGTCGGTCGCCTACGAGCAGTACTTC. This gives the protein CAIDGSVAYEQYF.

Comments on this clone: This sample includes further DNA sequences coding for the same CDR3. This rearrangement joins TRBV9 to TRBJ2-1, with 11 bases fitting TRBD2. Germline loops: CDR1 SGDLS, CDR2 YYNGEE. Trimming removed 5 bases from V and 0 bases from J; junction bases left unmatched: 4. This CDR3 spans 16 amino acids. CDR3: CASSGTSGSSYNEQFF. The CDR3 DNA is TGTGCCAGCAGTGGGACTAGCGGAAGCTCCTACAATGAGCAGTTCTTC.